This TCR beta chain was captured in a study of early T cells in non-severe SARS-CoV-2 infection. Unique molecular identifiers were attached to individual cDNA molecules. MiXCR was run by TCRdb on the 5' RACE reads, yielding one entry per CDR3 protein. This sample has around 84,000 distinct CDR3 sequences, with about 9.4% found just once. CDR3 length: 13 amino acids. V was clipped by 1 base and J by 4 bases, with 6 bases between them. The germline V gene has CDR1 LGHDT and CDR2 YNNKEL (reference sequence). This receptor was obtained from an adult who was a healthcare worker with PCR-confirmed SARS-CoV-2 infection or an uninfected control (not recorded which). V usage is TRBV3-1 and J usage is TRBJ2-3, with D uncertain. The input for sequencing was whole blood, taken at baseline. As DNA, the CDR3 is TGTGCCAGCAGCCAAGTTTTTGCAGATACGCAGTATTTT. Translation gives CASSQVFADTQYF.